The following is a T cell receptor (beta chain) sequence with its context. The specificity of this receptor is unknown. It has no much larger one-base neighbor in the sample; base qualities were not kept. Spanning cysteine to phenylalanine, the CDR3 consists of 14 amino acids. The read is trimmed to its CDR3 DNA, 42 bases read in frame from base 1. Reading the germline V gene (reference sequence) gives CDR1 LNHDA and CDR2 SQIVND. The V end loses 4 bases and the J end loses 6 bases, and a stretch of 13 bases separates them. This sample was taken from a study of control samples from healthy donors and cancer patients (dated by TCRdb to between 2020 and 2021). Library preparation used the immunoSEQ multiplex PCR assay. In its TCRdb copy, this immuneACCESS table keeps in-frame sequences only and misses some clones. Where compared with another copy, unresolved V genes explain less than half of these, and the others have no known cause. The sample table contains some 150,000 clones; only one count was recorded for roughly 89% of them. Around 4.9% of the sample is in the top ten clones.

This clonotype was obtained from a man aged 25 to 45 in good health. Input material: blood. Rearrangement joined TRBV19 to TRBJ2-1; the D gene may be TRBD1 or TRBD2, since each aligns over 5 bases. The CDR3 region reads CASSNGQGPNEQFF. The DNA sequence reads TGTGCCAGTAGTAACGGTCAGGGACCCAATGAGCAGTTCTTC.